The 9 T cell receptor beta chains given below trace back to one sample, sequenced in a study of cytomegalovirus exposure and HLA in healthy donors. PCR involved 60 Vbeta and 13 Jbeta primers. Clones were read by immunoSEQ multiplex PCR, and TCRdb kept only the in-frame ones, dropping some. The sample holds approximately 150,000 clones, 80% seen once. The sample consisted of PBMCs. Source of these receptors: a woman in her thirties or forties in good health and CMV-seronegative.

The chain recombines TRBV7-2 with TRBJ1-2, with TRBD1 matching 12 bases. CDR1 and CDR2 from the germline V gene are SGHTA and FQGNSA. V shed 6 bases, J shed 6 bases, and the junction held 14 bases outside the gene matches. CDR3 size: 17 residues. CDR3 protein: CASSRKTGTGGADGYTF. The CDR3 DNA sequence: TGTGCCAGCAGTCGAAAGACCGGGACAGGGGGCGCGGATGGCTACACCTTC.

The chain combines TRBV7-9 with TRBJ2-3; the match to TRBD2 covers 8 bases. The CDR3 loop spans 17 amino acids. V shed 5 bases, J shed 6 bases, and the junction held 16 bases outside the gene matches. CDR1 is SEHNR, CDR2 FQNEAQ, per germline (reference sequence). CDR3 bases: TGTGCCAGCAGCGCACGTCTAGCCCCGGGGGGGCGGGATACGCAGTATTTT. Translation: CASSARLAPGGRDTQYF.

V and J are TRBV4-1 and TRBJ1-2; possible D gene TRBD1, 6 bases. Germline V gives CDR1 MGHRA, CDR2 YSYEKL. This CDR3 spans 18 amino acids. The V end lost 1 base, the J end lost 0 bases, and 18 bases lay between the germline ends. Here the CDR3 DNA reads TGCGCCAGCAGCCAAGCTCGTCTGGGGGGGGCGGCTAACTATGGCTACACCTTC. It translates to CASSQARLGGAANYGYTF.

As to this clone: This same CDR3 is encoded by further DNA sequences in the sample. The V gene is TRBV19, the J gene TRBJ2-7; D may be TRBD1 (5 bases). V gave up 0 bases and J gave up 2 bases, with 11 bases separating them. This CDR3 comprises 15 residues. Looked up from germline, CDR1 is LNHDA and CDR2 is SQIVND (reference sequence). The CDR3 here is CASSIERTSPYEQYF. In DNA, the CDR3 is TGTGCCAGTAGTATAGAGCGGACATCCCCCTACGAGCAGTACTTC.

This clone was seen only a few times. The genes are TRBV28 and TRBJ1-2; a possible D gene is TRBD1 (5 bases). This CDR3 region has 16 residues. Germline assignment: CDR1 MDHEN and CDR2 SYDVKM. Trimming took 5 bases from V and 0 from J, leaving 16 bases between them. CDR3 in DNA: TGTGCCAGCAGTAAAGGGACTCTAGGAGCTAACTATGGCTACACCTTC. Translated: CASSKGTLGANYGYTF.

V and J are TRBV7-3 and TRBJ2-3; the D gene is possibly TRBD2 (5 bases). Trimming left V 1 base short and J 9 bases short, with 11 bases between. The CDR3 has 13 residues. Germline loops: CDR1 SGHTA, CDR2 FQGTGA. CDR3 in DNA: TGTGCCAGCAGCTTAATTGGCCTAGCCACGCAGTATTTT. It yields the protein CASSLIGLATQYF.

This rearrangement joins TRBV5-6 to TRBJ2-7, with 7 bases fitting TRBD1. Germline lookup yields CDR1 SGHDT and CDR2 YYEEEE. The CDR3 contains 15 residues. V lost 1 base, J lost 2 bases, and 6 bases stayed unmatched. As DNA, the CDR3 is TGTGCCAGCAGCTTGCTGGACAGGCTAACCTACGAGCAGTACTTC. This sequence encodes CASSLLDRLTYEQYF.

The chain uses TRBV6-1 and TRBJ2-7, with D tentatively TRBD1 (6 bases). Trimming shortened V by 1 base and J by 3 bases, and 10 bases separated the two germline ends. CDR3 size: 14 residues. The germline V gene encodes CDR1 MNHNS and CDR2 SASEGT. The CDR3 DNA reads as TGTGCCAGCAGTGAAGGGACAGAATACTACGAGCAGTACTTC. It yields the protein CASSEGTEYYEQYF.

V gene TRBV15 combines with J gene TRBJ1-4; 7 bases match TRBD1. Per the germline V gene, CDR1 is LNHNV and CDR2 is YYDKDF (reference sequence). The CDR3 is 16 residues long. Losses at the gene ends were 3 bases for V and 8 bases for J; bases not matched to a gene: 12. The CDR3 DNA sequence: TGTGCCACCAGCAGGCTCGAGGGGGCCGGAAGAGAAAAACTGTTTTTT. It is translated as CATSRLEGAGREKLFF.